The next 22 T cell receptor beta chains were all read from a single sample in a study of human T cells and chemical hapten exposure. A single record per CDR3 protein comes from TCRdb applying MiXCR to the RACE reads. The sample includes fewer than 60,000 distinct CDR3 sequences, 8% to 9.5% of them seen just once. Time point in this sample: patch test 1, 2 weeks after DPC sensitization. As for treatment: therapeutic diphenylcyclopropenone sensitization with weekly scalp DPC. The sequencing here drew on whole blood, taken in connection with sensitization to the hapten diphenylcyclopropenone (DPC). The receptors stem from a woman in her forties or fifties with alopecia areata. Some clones in this sample may be carry-over from other donors' samples.

The chain recombines TRBV4-1 with TRBJ2-7, with D unresolved. The CDR3 loop spans 14 amino acids. Germline V gene data show CDR1 as MGHRA and CDR2 as YSYEKL. The V gene lost 1 base and the J gene lost 3 bases, with 10 bases spanning the gap. In DNA, the CDR3 is TGCGCCAGCAGCCAAGCGGGTTATCGCTACGAGCAGTACTTC. Protein sequence: CASSQAGYRYEQYF.

This clonotype has a count of ten or more. This chain connects TRBV5-1 to TRBJ2-1; possibly TRBD2 for D (5 bases). This CDR3 is 14 amino acids long. V was clipped by 5 bases and J by 10 bases, with 19 bases between them. Germline CDR1 is SGHRS and CDR2 is YFSETQ. As DNA, the CDR3 is TGCGCCAGCAGTCTTACGGGGATATCTGGCGAGCAGTTCTTC. Translated: CASSLTGISGEQFF.

This clonotype was observed a few times. This chain links TRBV6-2 or TRBV6-3 with TRBJ2-1; a weak D match, TRBD1 (6 bases). The CDR3 loop spans 11 amino acids. V gave up 6 bases and J gave up 11 bases, with 11 bases separating them. Germline V lookup: CDR1 MNHEY, CDR2 SVGEGT. Written as DNA, the CDR3 is TGTGCCAGCAGCCTTACAGGGAAGCAGTTCTTC. Translating it yields CASSLTGKQFF.

This clonotype was detected ten times or more. The chain joins TRBV5-6 to TRBJ2-7; 8 bases agree with TRBD2. Germline loops: CDR1 SGHDT, CDR2 YYEEEE. The CDR3 extends over 14 amino acids. V lost 5 bases and J lost 2; bases outside the gene matches: 6. The CDR3 here is CASSRTSRPYEQYF. The CDR3 nucleotides are TGTGCCAGCAGTCGGACTAGCCGACCCTACGAGCAGTACTTC.

By frequency in the sample, this clonotype is medium-sized. This chain connects TRBV7-9 to TRBJ1-5; the D is unclear. The CDR3 totals 14 residues. V was cut by 5 bases and J by 3 bases, with 11 bases left in between. Germline lookup yields CDR1 SEHNR and CDR2 FQNEAQ (reference sequence). CDR3 sequence (DNA): TGTGCCAGCAGCGGTGGAAGGGACAATCAGCCCCAGCATTTT. Translating gives CASSGGRDNQPQHF.

This clonotype has ten or more counts. The genes are TRBV5-1 and TRBJ1-6, with 7 positions matching TRBD1. There are 16 residues in the CDR3. Trimming at V came to 3 bases and at J to 9 bases, leaving 12 bases not matched to a gene. Germline V gene lookup returns CDR1 SGHRS and CDR2 YFSETQ. In DNA, the CDR3 is TGCGCCAGCAGCTCGAAGGACGACAGGGAGAGTTCACCCCTCCACTTT. This gives the protein CASSSKDDRESSPLHF. Full variable domain (outside the CDR3, taken from reference TRBV5-1 and TRBJ1-6): KAGVTQTPRYLIKTRGQQVTLSCSPISGHRSVSWYQQTPGQGLQFLFEYFSETQRNKGNFPGRFSGRQFSNSRSEMNVSTLELGDSALYLCASSSKDDRESSPLHFGNGTRLTVT.

The chain joins TRBV7-2 to TRBJ2-1; perhaps TRBD2 as D (5 bases). The CDR3 loop spans 17 amino acids. From germline, CDR1 is SGHTA and CDR2 FQGNSA. V was cut by 3 bases and J by 0 bases, with 15 bases left in between. The CDR3 nucleotides read TGTGCCAGCAGCTTCTTAAGCGGACCTTTCTCCTACAATGAGCAGTTCTTC. Its translation is CASSFLSGPFSYNEQFF.

This chain uses TRBV21-1 with TRBJ2-4; TRBD1, the D gene given by the table, was not confirmed from the DNA. TRBV21-1 is reported as a pseudogene. The CDR3 totals 9 residues. The DNA for the CDR3 is TGTGCCAGCAGCAAAGAGGGGTCGTTC. It codes for CASSKEGSF.

This clonotype was seen at least ten times. This chain links TRBV12-3 or TRBV12-4 with TRBJ2-6; 7 positions match TRBD1. This CDR3 region has 15 residues. With 6 bases clipped from V and 9 bases from J, the junction kept 11 bases outside the gene matches. The CDR3 loop is CASSPGTGEHNVLTF. CDR3 coding DNA: TGTGCCAGCAGCCCAGGCACAGGGGAACACAACGTCCTGACTTTC.

The sample holds a few counts of this clonotype. The CDR3 loop is CASRETGQGSNEQFF. In DNA form, the CDR3 reads TGTGCCAGCAGGGAGACGGGACAGGGAAGCAATGAGCAGTTCTTC. The rearrangement links TRBV12-3 or TRBV12-4 to TRBJ2-1, with 9 bases matching TRBD1. The CDR3 loop spans 15 amino acids. Losses at the gene ends were 6 bases for V and 6 bases for J; bases not matched to a gene: 9.

This clonotype appeared many times. The chain couples TRBV2 to TRBJ2-1, with 9 bases that match TRBD1. This CDR3 region has 13 residues. V shed 6 bases and J 11 bases; nucleotides not matched to a gene: 8. Germline loops: CDR1 SNHLY, CDR2 FYNNEI. CDR3: CASSRDRANQQFF. The CDR3 bases are TGTGCCAGCAGCCGGGACAGGGCTAATCAGCAGTTCTTC. The entire variable domain, with the rest obtained from reference TRBV2 and TRBJ2-1, is as follows: EPEVTQTPSHQVTQMGQEVILRCVPISNHLYFYWYRQILGQKVEFLVSFYNNEISEKSEIFDDQFSVERPDGSNFTLKIRSTKLEDSAMYFCASSRDRANQQFFGPGTRLTVL.

The sample holds a few counts of this clonotype. The V and J genes are TRBV29-1 and TRBJ2-1; maybe TRBD1 (6 bases). The CDR3 is 13 residues long. V shed 7 bases and J shed 8 bases, with 18 bases lying between them. Germline loops: CDR1 SQVTM, CDR2 ANQGSEA. The CDR3 sequence: CSGAAPEGDEQFF. The CDR3, as DNA: TGCAGCGGTGCCGCCCCCGAGGGGGATGAGCAGTTCTTC.

This clonotype was recorded at least ten times. The gene calls are TRBV5-1 and TRBJ2-1, with TRBD2 identical over 9 bases. V lost 2 bases and J lost 6; bases outside the gene matches: 3. The CDR3 spans 14 residues. CDR1 is SGHRS and CDR2 is YFSETQ in the germline V gene. CDR3 coding DNA: TGCGCCAGCAGCTTACTAGCGGGTAGCAATGAGCAGTTCTTC. It yields the protein CASSLLAGSNEQFF.

Many counts were recorded for this clonotype. The chain combines TRBV20-1 with TRBJ2-3; D possibly corresponds to TRBD2 (5 bases). Germline CDR1 and CDR2: DFQATT and SNEGSKA (reference sequence). Trimming left V 4 bases short and J 1 base short, with 12 bases between. The CDR3 has 14 residues. DNA for the CDR3: TGCAGTGCTATCTCCGGGGAAGGCACAGATACGCAGTATTTT. Translated: CSAISGEGTDTQYF.

This clonotype was recorded at least ten times. V and J are TRBV7-2 and TRBJ2-5; the match to TRBD2 covers 13 bases. Germline CDR1 reads SGHTA; CDR2 reads FQGNSA. The CDR3 runs 16 residues. Trimming cost V 5 bases and J 4 bases; bases outside gene matches: 7. For the CDR3, the DNA is TGTGCCAGCAGCCGTCGGACTAGCGGGAGTTCAGAGACCCAGTACTTC. This codes for CASSRRTSGSSETQYF. The entire variable domain, with the rest obtained from reference TRBV7-2 and TRBJ2-5, is as follows: GAGVSQSPSNKVTEKGKDVELRCDPISGHTALYWYRQSLGQGLEFLIYFQGNSAPDKSGLPSDRFSAERTGGSVSTLTIQRTQQEDSAVYLCASSRRTSGSSETQYFGPGTRLLVL.

The sample holds a few counts of this clonotype. The chain recombines TRBV28 with TRBJ2-5; 7 bases map to TRBD2. Per the germline V gene, CDR1 is MDHEN and CDR2 is SYDVKM. V shed 7 bases, J shed 3 bases, and the junction held 2 bases outside the gene matches. This CDR3 has 12 residues. Written as DNA, the CDR3 is TGTGCCAGCATGGGAGGGGAAGAGACCCAGTACTTC. Protein sequence: CASMGGEETQYF.

This chain joins TRBV5-1 and TRBJ2-2; a weak D match, TRBD1 (5 bases). CDR1 and CDR2 (germline): SGHRS, YFSETQ. The CDR3 covers 13 residues. V was trimmed by 6 bases and J by 0 bases, leaving 6 bases between them. The CDR3 spells CASTRANTGELFF. The DNA of the CDR3 is TGCGCCAGCACCAGGGCGAACACCGGGGAGCTGTTTTTT.

This clonotype was observed many times. J is TRBJ2-2 and V is TRBV10-3; possibly TRBD1 for D (5 bases). The CDR3 sequence is 15 residues long. CDR1 and CDR2 from the germline V gene are ENHRY and SYGVKD. The ends were cut back, 5 bases at V and 0 bases at J, with 10 bases in the middle. In DNA form, the CDR3 reads TGTGCCATCAGTATACAGGACGCGAACACCGGGGAGCTGTTTTTT. It yields the protein CAISIQDANTGELFF.

This chain connects TRBV2 to TRBJ2-1; D unclear. The V and J ends lost 4 bases and 7 bases respectively, with 8 bases between them. The CDR3 consists of 12 residues. Germline values: CDR1 SNHLY, CDR2 FYNNEI. The CDR3 DNA reads as TGTGCCAGCAGTGTGGTTTTGAATGAGCAGTTCTTC. This gives the protein CASSVVLNEQFF.

The chain is built from TRBV6-6 and TRBJ1-1, with D uncertain. Germline CDR1 reads MNHNY; CDR2 reads SVGAGI (reference sequence). The CDR3 has 14 residues. The V and J ends lost 6 bases and 4 bases respectively, with 15 bases between them. The CDR3 sequence is CASRQSGRGTEAFF. CDR3 bases: TGTGCCAGCAGGCAATCGGGTCGAGGCACTGAAGCTTTCTTT.

This clonotype was seen repeatedly, ten times or more. The rearrangement links TRBV7-7 to TRBJ1-4; D unresolved. V was shortened by 2 bases and J by 4 bases, with 5 bases between the two germline ends. CDR3 length: 13 residues. Per germline, CDR1 SSHAT and CDR2 FNYEAQ (reference sequence). The CDR3 spells CASSLRSNEKLFF. The CDR3 nucleotides are TGTGCCAGCAGCTTAAGGAGTAATGAAAAACTGTTTTTT. The entire variable domain, with the rest obtained from reference TRBV7-7 and TRBJ1-4, is as follows: GAGVSQSPRYKVTKRGQDVTLRCDPISSHATLYWYQQALGQGPEFLTYFNYEAQPDKSGLPSDRFSAERPEGSISTLTIQRTEQRDSAMYRCASSLRSNEKLFFGSGTQLSVL.

This clonotype occurred many times. The rearrangement links TRBV20-1 to TRBJ1-5; D call uncertain. Trimming stripped 3 bases from V and 0 bases from J, with 6 bases between. From germline, CDR1 is DFQATT and CDR2 SNEGSKA (reference sequence). The CDR3 runs to 13 residues. The CDR3 is CSASRSSNQPQHF. CDR3 nucleotides: TGCAGTGCTAGTCGCAGTAGCAATCAGCCCCAGCATTTT.